The present T cell receptor beta chain was sequenced within a study of shared T cell receptors in the human thymus (dated by TCRdb to the early 2020s). Looking at the study overall: The study examined how self-reactive, shared T-cell receptor alpha chains are generated in the human thymus.

Library preparation used the immunoSEQ multiplex PCR assay. TCRdb re-hosts the immuneACCESS table, in-frame sequences only. Its copies lack some clones; in the studies checked, an unresolved V gene accounts for under half of them, and the cause for the rest is not known. The sample table records almost 550,000 clones; 78% of these occur just once. 0.013% of the sample is taken by the ten largest. Notes on this clone: There is no known antigen for this receptor. No per-base quality is available; no much larger clone lies one base away.

From its cysteine to its phenylalanine, the CDR3 spans 13 amino acids. Just CDR3 DNA is preserved here, 39 bases in frame from base 1. The germline V gene (reference sequence) provides CDR1 SEHNR and CDR2 FQNEAQ. The germline ends are 8 bases apart after V is trimmed by 5 bases and J by 1 base. These data were also filed under a second study, of human thymus T cells. From that second study: In Finland, the donors were immunologically healthy infants who were having open corrective cardiac surgery for congenital heart defects. Thymus tissue was obtained as surgical resects removed during corrective cardiac surgery. Biased V and J gene segment usage appeared to be present in both thymic and peripheral blood repertoires. The related research found that thymic TCR repertoires overlapped highly between unrelated individuals. TCR alpha and beta repertoires from roughly eight infant thymus samples and a few related peripheral blood samples were characterized in the study. The cohort included several male and two female infants, with donor ages spanning 7 to 244 days. Thymocytes were mechanically released from the tissue and were stored as pellets of about 8.5-31 million cells at -70 degrees C. Genomic DNA was extracted from frozen cell pellets with a QIAsymphony instrument. Using the immunoSEQ multiplex PCR assay, the TCRB and TCRAD loci were amplified from a standardized quantity of quality-controlled genomic DNA. Amplicons spanned the V(D)J region at a length sufficient to cover the CDR3 and identify V and J genes. Amplicon sequencing was performed on an Illumina platform through the commercial immunoSEQ service. Primer bias and sequencing errors were corrected as previously described, and TCRAD and TCRB were defined on the basis of the IMGT database. Analysis of the repertoires was done with immunoSEQ Analyzer 3.0 and VDJTools and included basic statistics, V/J segment usage, diversity estimates, rarefaction and pairwise overlap. Diversity was estimated using the Chao1, ChaoE, Efron-Thisted, Shannon and inverse Simpson indices, and was also estimated on datasets down-sampled to the size of the smallest sample. Repertoire overlap used strict matching of CDR3 nucleotide sequence, V gene and J gene, with Jaccard-based multidimensional scaling clustering. Thymus samples yielded on average about 810,000 unique TCRB clonotypes, compared with around 79,000 from blood samples.

The rearranged segments are TRBV7-9 and TRBJ2-5, with an unclear D gene assignment. The sample comprised thymocytes. The TCR comes from a boy younger than two with a congenital heart defect. Donor details come from another sample of the same person, matched by shared clones. CDR3 region: CASSLPLQETQYF. The DNA sequence is given as TGTGCCAGCAGCCTGCCACTCCAAGAGACCCAGTACTTC.